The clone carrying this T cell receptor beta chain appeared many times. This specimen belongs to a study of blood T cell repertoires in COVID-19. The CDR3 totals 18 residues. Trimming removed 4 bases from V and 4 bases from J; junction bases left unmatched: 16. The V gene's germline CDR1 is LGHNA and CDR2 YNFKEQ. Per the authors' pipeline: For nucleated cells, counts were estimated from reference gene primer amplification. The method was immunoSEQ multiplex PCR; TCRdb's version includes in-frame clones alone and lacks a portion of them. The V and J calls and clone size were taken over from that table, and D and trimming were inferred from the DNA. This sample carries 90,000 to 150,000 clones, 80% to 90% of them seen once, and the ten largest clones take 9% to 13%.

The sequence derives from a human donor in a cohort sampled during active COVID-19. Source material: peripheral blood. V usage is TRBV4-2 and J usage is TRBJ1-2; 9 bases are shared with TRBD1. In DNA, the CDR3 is TGTGCCAGCAGCCGGGGACCGGACAGGGGACCCAGCGGCTATGGCTACACCTTC. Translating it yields CASSRGPDRGPSGYGYTF.